This passage covers 27 T cell receptor beta chains from one sample sequenced in a study of tumor-infiltrating lymphocytes in oesophageal squamous cell carcinoma. TCRdb re-derived calls from the PCR reads in MiXCR, one entry per CDR3 protein. The top ten clones hold 15% to 20% of a sample with around 16,000 distinct CDR3 sequences, about 50% of them seen once. Sequencing used esophageal tumor tissue. The receptors were sampled from a male donor with esophageal squamous cell carcinoma.

CDR3 residues: CASTGTGTEAFF. CDR3 DNA: TGTGCCAGCACTGGGACAGGGACTGAAGCTTTCTTT. The rearrangement joins TRBV28 to TRBJ1-1; 9 bases agree with TRBD1. Germline V CDR1 and CDR2: MDHEN, SYDVKM. The CDR3 covers 12 residues. V lost 7 bases and J lost 5; bases outside the gene matches: 2.

This clonotype turned up a few times. The V call is TRBV6-8, the J call TRBJ2-1; 7 positions agree with TRBD1. The J call is in doubt because the DNA end fits TRBJ2-7 better. CDR3 length: 15 amino acids. Germline-derived CDR1 and CDR2 are MNHGY and SAAAGT. The CDR3 loop reads CASSLSQGPAYEQYF. The CDR3 DNA is TGTGCCAGCAGTCTCTCACAGGGGCCAGCCTACGAGCAGTACTTC.

This clonotype occurred many times. The chain employs TRBV6-1 and TRBJ2-2, with TRBD2 as a possible D gene (5 bases). The CDR3 is made up of 13 amino acids. CDR1 is MNHNS and CDR2 is SASEGT in the germline V gene. V was trimmed by 6 bases and J by 6 bases, leaving 11 bases between them. The DNA of the CDR3 is TGTGCCAGCAGACCGGGGTGGGCCGGGGAGCTGTTTTTT. Translated, it gives CASRPGWAGELFF.

Relative to its sample, this clonotype is medium-sized (0.01 to 0.1%). This chain joins TRBV24-1 and TRBJ2-1; possibly TRBD1 for D (7 bases). Germline V lookup: CDR1 KGHDR, CDR2 SFDVKD. The CDR3 is 15 amino acids. Trimming pared 5 bases from V and 7 bases from J, leaving 17 bases between. CDR3 sequence (DNA): TGTGCCACCAGTGCGGGGGACAGTACCCTAAATGAGCAGTTCTTC. Translated, it gives CATSAGDSTLNEQFF.

This clonotype was detected a few times. The CDR3 region is CASSLVAAGGDEQYF. Written as DNA, the CDR3 is TGTGCCAGCAGCTTAGTAGCTGCAGGAGGCGACGAGCAGTACTTC. The genes are TRBV7-6 and TRBJ2-5, with D maybe TRBD2 (5 bases). The DNA end lines up better with TRBJ2-7; the J call may be wrong. Per the germline V gene, CDR1 is SGHVS and CDR2 is FNYEAQ. CDR3 length: 15 amino acids.

V is TRBV7-9 and J is TRBJ2-1, with D perhaps matching TRBD1 or TRBD2 (7 bases each). The CDR3 is 17 amino acids. Germline V gene lookup returns CDR1 SEHNR and CDR2 FQNEAQ (reference sequence). Between the trimmed V and J ends, which lost 3 bases and 13 bases, there was a span of 28 bases. The CDR3 sequence is CASSFSPGTEARETQFF. In nucleotides, the CDR3 is TGTGCCAGCAGCTTCTCTCCCGGGACAGAGGCGCGGGAGACCCAGTTCTTC.

The V gene is TRBV7-3, the J gene TRBJ2-3, with D possibly TRBD2 on 5 matching bases. Near its end, the DNA agrees better with TRBJ2-1, so the J call may be wrong. Germline V gene data show CDR1 as SGHTA and CDR2 as FQGTGA. This CDR3 contains 14 residues. DNA for the CDR3: TGTGCCAGCAGCCCCGGACTTGGTTACAATGAGCAGTTCTTC. This translates into CASSPGLGYNEQFF.

Comment on this clonotype: The conserved final phenylalanine or tryptophan is absent from the CDR3, which likely points to a read error. The DNA is left out, because the CDR3 cannot be placed on it with certainty; the CDR3 is given as TCRdb lists it. V is TRBV5-1 and J is TRBJ2-3; whether TRBD1, the table's D call, matches the DNA was not checked. The CDR3 length is 17 residues, termini included. Germline assignment: CDR1 SGHRS and CDR2 YFSETQ. CDR3 sequence reads: CASSYVTGGHNEQFFGP.

The chain employs TRBV6-8 and TRBJ2-5, with a weak D call TRBD1 (6 bases). The CDR3 consists of 13 residues. Trimming cost V 6 bases and J 4 bases, with 12 bases left between them. Germline CDR1 MNHGY, CDR2 SAAAGT. CDR3 sequence: CASRQGFRETQYF. The CDR3 coding sequence is TGTGCCAGCAGACAGGGTTTTAGAGAGACCCAGTACTTC.

This chain uses TRBV7-3 with TRBJ2-5; 8 positions match TRBD2. Trimming removed 6 bases from V and 11 bases from J; junction bases left unmatched: 20. CDR3 length equals 16 residues. Germline CDR1 is SGHTA and CDR2 is FQGTGA. The CDR3, as DNA: TGTGCCAGCAGGATTAGCGGGACCCTATCCTACAATGAGCAGTACTTC. Protein sequence: CASRISGTLSYNEQYF.

This clonotype was counted at least ten times. The chain links TRBV7-2 to TRBJ2-1, with TRBD2 matching 10 bases. Germline CDR1 and CDR2: SGHTA and FQGNSA. The V gene end was trimmed by 5 bases and the J gene end by 3 bases; junction bases not matched to a gene: 4. The CDR3 length is 15 residues. The CDR3 is CASSDTSGNYNEQFF. The CDR3 DNA reads as TGTGCCAGCAGCGATACTAGCGGGAACTACAATGAGCAGTTCTTC.

The chain employs TRBV7-2 and TRBJ1-1; 9 nucleotides align to TRBD1. Trimming took 3 bases from V and 4 from J; bases not matched to a gene: 6. The CDR3 is 15 amino acids. CDR1 is SGHTA, CDR2 FQGNSA, per germline. CDR3: CASSFSGQGGTEAFF. For the CDR3, the DNA is TGTGCCAGCAGCTTCTCGGGACAGGGAGGCACTGAAGCTTTCTTT.

Relative to its sample, this clonotype is medium-sized. The chain has TRBV12-3 or TRBV12-4 and TRBJ2-7, with D hard to call. With 3 bases removed from V and 2 bases from J, the gap between germline ends came to 8 bases. This CDR3 has 13 amino acids. CDR3 nucleotides: TGTGCCAGCAGTTTTGAGTGGGCCTACGAGCAGTACTTC. Translated, it gives CASSFEWAYEQYF.

The chain uses TRBV7-2 and TRBJ2-2; the match to TRBD1 covers 7 bases. In germline, CDR1 is SGHTA, CDR2 FQGNSA. The V gene end was trimmed by 4 bases and the J gene end by 4 bases; junction bases not matched to a gene: 6. This CDR3 contains 15 residues. The CDR3 sequence is CASSSRQGPTGELFF. The CDR3 DNA follows: TGTGCCAGCAGCTCCAGACAGGGCCCCACCGGGGAGCTGTTTTTT.

This clonotype has a count of ten or more. The chain is built from TRBV12-3 or TRBV12-4 and TRBJ2-1; TRBD1 agrees at 9 bases. The junction had 12 bases not matched to a gene; V was cut back by 6 bases and J by 15 bases. This CDR3 region has 13 residues. The CDR3 here is CASRLTGGADPFF. For the CDR3, the DNA is TGTGCCAGCAGGTTGACAGGGGGTGCGGATCCGTTCTTC.

This clonotype is categorized as medium-sized. V usage is TRBV6-1 and J usage is TRBJ1-5, with D unresolved. Germline V gene lookup returns CDR1 MNHNS and CDR2 SASEGT. V lost 1 base and J 0 bases, leaving 16 bases between the germline ends. The CDR3 has 18 amino acids. The CDR3 loop is CASSEGIRVPYSNQPQHF. For the CDR3, the DNA is TGTGCCAGCAGTGAAGGTATAAGGGTCCCCTATAGCAATCAGCCCCAGCATTTT.

J is TRBJ2-5 and V is TRBV7-8; D is perhaps TRBD1 (5 bases). Germline V CDR1 and CDR2: SGHVS, FQNEAQ. V lost 2 bases and J 1 base, leaving 8 bases between the germline ends. CDR3 length: 14 residues. The CDR3 DNA reads TGTGCCAGCAGCTTAACAGGCCCCCAAGAGACCCAGTACTTC. Amino acids: CASSLTGPQETQYF.

This clonotype is judged medium-sized. This rearrangement joins TRBV12-3 or TRBV12-4 to TRBJ2-3, with 10 bases lining up with TRBD1. Trimming cost V 4 bases and J 1 base; bases outside gene matches: 8. CDR3 length: 17 residues. The CDR3 here is CASSSRRQGAGTDTQYF. CDR3 coding DNA: TGTGCCAGCAGTTCCCGGAGACAGGGGGCTGGCACAGATACGCAGTATTTT.

This clonotype was counted only a few times. Likely a read error: the CDR3 ends without its conserved phenylalanine or tryptophan. No DNA is shown, since the ends of the CDR3 on it are uncertain; the CDR3 is the one TCRdb lists. This chain connects TRBV28 to TRBJ2-7; the table assigns TRBD1, which was not confirmed against the DNA. The germline V gene encodes CDR1 MDHEN and CDR2 SYDVKM. The CDR3 is 19 amino acids long, termini counted. The chain's CDR3 is CASSIPDWGEVNYGYTFGS.

This chain connects TRBV7-3 to TRBJ2-5; 7 bases agree with TRBD2. The J call may be incorrect, as the DNA end agrees better with TRBJ2-1. Looked up from germline, CDR1 is SGHTA and CDR2 is FQGTGA. This CDR3 is built from 14 residues. The DNA of the CDR3 is TGTGCCTGGGGTTTAGCGGGCGCCTACAATGAGCAGTTCTTC. This gives the protein CAWGLAGAYNEQFF.

This clonotype is a singleton in its sample. The chain joins TRBV11-2 to TRBJ2-2; 12 nucleotides align to TRBD1. The germline CDR1 and CDR2 sequences are SGHAT and FQNNGV. J was trimmed by 8 bases and V by 4 bases; bases with no gene match: 2. The CDR3 is 14 residues long. Here the CDR3 DNA reads TGTGCCAGCAGCTGGGGACAGGGGGCGGGGGAGCTGTTTTTT. Protein sequence: CASSWGQGAGELFF. Filled out from reference TRBV11-2 and TRBJ2-2, the complete variable domain reads EAGVAQSPRYKIIEKRQSVAFWCNPISGHATLYWYQQILGQGPKLLIQFQNNGVVDDSQLPKDRFSAERLKGVDSTLKIQPAKLEDSAVYLCASSWGQGAGELFFGEGSRLTVL.

The sample holds a few counts of this clonotype. A read error is likely, as this CDR3 ends without the conserved phenylalanine or tryptophan. It is unclear where the CDR3 begins or ends on the DNA, so no DNA is shown, and the CDR3 is as TCRdb lists it. The chain employs TRBV6-1 and TRBJ2-7. The length of the CDR3 is 15 amino acids, counting both ends. Germline lookup yields CDR1 MNHNS and CDR2 SASEGT. This CDR3 reads CASRDSFNYGYTFGS.

The rearrangement joins TRBV7-3 to TRBJ2-3; D not certain. The J call may be in error: the DNA end matches TRBJ2-1 better. CDR1 is SGHTA and CDR2 is FQGTGA in the germline V gene. This CDR3 spans 13 amino acids. CDR3 region: CASSLNGPSRQFF. CDR3 coding DNA: TGTGCCAGCAGCTTAAACGGGCCTTCCCGGCAGTTCTTC.

This rearrangement joins TRBV5-6 to TRBJ2-3; TRBD2 is a possible D gene (6 bases). The CDR3 loop spans 14 amino acids. CDR1 and CDR2 from the germline V gene are SGHDT and YYEEEE. Trimming shortened V by 2 bases and J by 4 bases, and 11 bases separated the two germline ends. The CDR3 sequence: CASSFGAGSDTQYF. In nucleotides, the CDR3 is TGTGCCAGCAGCTTTGGTGCGGGATCAGATACGCAGTATTTT.

The chain is built from TRBV7-2 and TRBJ2-5, with D possibly matching TRBD2 (5 bases). Near its end, the DNA agrees better with TRBJ2-7, so the J call may be wrong. This CDR3 has 15 residues. CDR1 SGHTA and CDR2 FQGNSA come from the germline V gene. CDR3 bases: TGTGCCAGCAGCTTAGCGCTGGGGAGCTCCTACGAGCAGTACTTC. Translation: CASSLALGSSYEQYF.

The V call is TRBV7-3, the J call TRBJ2-1, with D perhaps TRBD1 or TRBD2 (5 bases each). The closer fit of TRBJ2-5 to the DNA end suggests the J call may be wrong. The CDR3 is 12 amino acids. Germline CDR1 SGHTA, CDR2 FQGTGA. The CDR3 DNA reads as TGTGCCAGCAGCTTAGATGGGGGGACCCAGTACTTC. It is translated as CASSLDGGTQYF.

This clonotype was seen ten or more times. This may come from a read error, since a much larger clone is one base off. The chain is built from TRBV28 and TRBJ2-7; 10 positions agree with TRBD2. The CDR3 covers 12 residues. The V segment lost 2 bases and the J segment 12 bases; nucleotides outside the gene matches: 4. In germline, CDR1 is MDHEN, CDR2 SYDVKM. CDR3 residues: CASSLTSGTLYF. DNA of the CDR3: TGTGCCAGCAGTTTAACTAGCGGGACCTTGTACTTC.